The present TCR beta chain was sequenced within a study of vaccination and CD4 T cells after COVID-19. Looking at the study overall: Control cultures received a CEFX pool, an HIV-1 Nef pool, or no peptide.

The CDR3 is 16 amino acids. Germline CDR1 and CDR2: LGHNT and FRNRAP. V was clipped by 0 bases and J by 1 base; unmatched bases: 6. Concerning this clonotype itself: Its antigen is unidentified.

Cultured CD4+ T cell DNA was sequenced using the Oncomine TCR Beta short-read assay. Genomic DNA extraction was carried out from cultured CD4+ T cells. Via MiXCR, TCRdb re-called the PCR reads, giving one row per CDR3 protein. The sample has approximately 18,000 distinct CDR3 sequences; 80% to 85% are singletons. Treatment defined: approximately 11-day PBMC culture with coronavirus spike peptide pools or control peptides (ViraFEST assay). Source: CD4+ T cells from blood, cultured in vitro, taken after SARS-CoV-2 vaccination. This sequence joins TRBV12-5 and TRBJ2-7, with 7 nucleotides matching TRBD1. This sequence originates from a human donor who received a COVID-19 vaccine. The CDR3 region is CASGLVIRGKSYEQYF. CDR3 sequence (DNA): TGTGCTAGTGGTTTGGTAATCAGGGGGAAATCCTACGAGCAGTACTTC.